Sequencing of this T cell receptor beta chain was carried out in a study of shared clonotypes between healthy human individuals. Study as a whole: Each donor had three CD4 naive, three CD4 memory, two CD8 naive and one CD8 memory plate.

Study results and caveats: On the whole, naive subsets had larger estimated richness than memory subsets had.

About this clone: The antigen is unknown.

Each sorted subset replicate got 200 ng genomic DNA, 30,000 or so genomes. Repertoires were generated with immunoSEQ multiplex PCR, while TCRdb's copy carries only in-frame clones and drops some. This table has 2.3 million or so clones, roughly 93% appearing once. Germline V gene data show CDR1 as LNHDA and CDR2 as SQIVND (reference sequence). The CDR3 consists of 12 residues. V lost 5 bases and J 6 bases, leaving 10 bases between the germline ends. Sample: naive CD4+ T cells from PBMCs. Subset: CD45RA+ positively selected. The receptor's source is a man aged 18 to 30 in good health. Some clones in this sample may be carry-over from other donors' samples. This chain joins TRBV19 and TRBJ1-1, with a possible D match to TRBD1 (5 bases). CDR3 bases: TGTGCCAGTAGTGTCAGGGTTTCTGAAGCTTTCTTT. It yields the protein CASSVRVSEAFF.